This TCR beta chain is from a study of Ad26.COV2.S vaccination and SARS-CoV-2 variants. Study-wide context: Into the muscle, Ad26.COV2.S was dosed once or twice, 56 days apart.

CDR1 SNHLY and CDR2 FYNNEI come from the germline V gene. V gave up 8 bases and J gave up 3 bases, with 17 bases separating them. This CDR3 comprises 15 residues. Treatment here: around 19 received Ad26.COV2.S at low or high dose, single or two shots; 5 received placebo; per-sample allocation not given. On day 63 after the first injection, vaccine and placebo recipients gave samples. Sequencing used immunoSEQ multiplex PCR; TCRdb keeps in-frame clones, though not all of them. The sample carries fewer than 300,000 clones, around 87% recorded once. This receptor was identified in a person aged 18-65 years who received the Ad26.COV2.S COVID-19 vaccine or a placebo. The V and J genes are TRBV2 and TRBJ1-5, with a tentative D call TRBD1 (6 bases). Sequencing used peripheral blood, obtained in a trial of Ad26.COV2.S vaccine versus placebo. In DNA, the CDR3 is TGTGCCAGCGAGAGGGGGGGCGCGGACAATCAGCCCCAGCATTTT. This gives the protein CASERGGADNQPQHF.